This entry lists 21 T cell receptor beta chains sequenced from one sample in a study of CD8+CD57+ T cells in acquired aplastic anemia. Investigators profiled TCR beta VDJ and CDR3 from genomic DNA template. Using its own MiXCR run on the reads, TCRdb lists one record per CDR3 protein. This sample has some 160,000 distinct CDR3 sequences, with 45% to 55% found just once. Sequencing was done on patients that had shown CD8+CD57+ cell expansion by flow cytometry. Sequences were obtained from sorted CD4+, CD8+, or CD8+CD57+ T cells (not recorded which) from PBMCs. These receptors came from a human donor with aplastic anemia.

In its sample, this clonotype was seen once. The CDR3 loop reads CASRADAREQYF. Here the CDR3 DNA reads TGTGCCAGCAGGGCTGACGCTCGAGAGCAGTACTTC. The chain combines TRBV7-9 with TRBJ2-7; D gene uncertain. V lost 6 bases to trimming and J lost 7 bases, with 13 bases between them. Germline V lookup: CDR1 SEHNR, CDR2 FQNEAQ (reference sequence). CDR3 length: 12 residues.

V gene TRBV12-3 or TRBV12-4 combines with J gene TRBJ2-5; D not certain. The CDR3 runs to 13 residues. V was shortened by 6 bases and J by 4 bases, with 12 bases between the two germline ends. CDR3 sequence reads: CASRATSTETQYF. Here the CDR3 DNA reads TGTGCCAGCAGGGCGACAAGCACAGAGACCCAGTACTTC.

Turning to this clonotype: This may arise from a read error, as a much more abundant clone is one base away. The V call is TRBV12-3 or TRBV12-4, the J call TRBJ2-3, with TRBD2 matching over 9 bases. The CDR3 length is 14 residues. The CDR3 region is CASGVSGSTGTQYF. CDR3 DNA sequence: TGTGCCAGCGGAGTTAGCGGGAGTACAGGTACGCAGTATTTT.

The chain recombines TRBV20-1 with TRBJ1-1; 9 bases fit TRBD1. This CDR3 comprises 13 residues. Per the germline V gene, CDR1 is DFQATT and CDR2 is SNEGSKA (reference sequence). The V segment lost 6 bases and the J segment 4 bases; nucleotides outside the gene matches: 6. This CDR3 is CSARTGDVTEAFF. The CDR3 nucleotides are TGCAGTGCAAGGACAGGGGATGTCACTGAAGCTTTCTTT.

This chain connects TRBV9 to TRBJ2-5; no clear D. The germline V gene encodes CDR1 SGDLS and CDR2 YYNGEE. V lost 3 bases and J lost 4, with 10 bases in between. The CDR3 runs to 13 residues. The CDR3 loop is CASSAGWGETQYF. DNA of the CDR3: TGTGCCAGCAGCGCCGGGTGGGGAGAGACCCAGTACTTC.

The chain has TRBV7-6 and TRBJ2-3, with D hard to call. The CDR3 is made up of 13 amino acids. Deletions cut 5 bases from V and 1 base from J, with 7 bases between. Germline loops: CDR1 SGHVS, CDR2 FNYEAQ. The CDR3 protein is CASSRSGTDTQYF. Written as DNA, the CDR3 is TGTGCCAGCAGCCGCTCAGGCACAGATACGCAGTATTTT.

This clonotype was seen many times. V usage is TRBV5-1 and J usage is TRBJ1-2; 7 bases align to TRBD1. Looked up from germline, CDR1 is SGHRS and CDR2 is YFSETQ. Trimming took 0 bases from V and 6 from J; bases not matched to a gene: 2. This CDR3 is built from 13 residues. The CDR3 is CASSLVGGNGYTF. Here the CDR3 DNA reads TGCGCCAGCAGCTTGGTAGGGGGCAATGGCTACACCTTC.

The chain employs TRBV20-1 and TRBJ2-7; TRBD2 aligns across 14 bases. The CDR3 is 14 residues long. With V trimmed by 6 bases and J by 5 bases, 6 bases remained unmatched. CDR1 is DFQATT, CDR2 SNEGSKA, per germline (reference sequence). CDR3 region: CSAAPGLAGDEQYF. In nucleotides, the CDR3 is TGCAGTGCCGCCCCGGGACTAGCGGGAGACGAGCAGTACTTC.

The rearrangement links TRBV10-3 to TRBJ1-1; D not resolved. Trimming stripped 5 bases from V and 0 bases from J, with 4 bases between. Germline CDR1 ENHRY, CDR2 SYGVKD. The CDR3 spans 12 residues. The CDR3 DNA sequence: TGTGCCATCAGTCCGATGAACACTGAAGCTTTCTTT. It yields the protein CAISPMNTEAFF.

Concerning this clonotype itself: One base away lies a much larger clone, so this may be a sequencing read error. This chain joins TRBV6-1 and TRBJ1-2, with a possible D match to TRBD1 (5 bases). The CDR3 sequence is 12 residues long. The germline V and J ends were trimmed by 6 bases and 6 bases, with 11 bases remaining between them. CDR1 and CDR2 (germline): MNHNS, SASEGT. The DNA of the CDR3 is TGTGCCAGCAGGCTGGGGGTGAATGGCTACACCTTC. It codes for CASRLGVNGYTF.

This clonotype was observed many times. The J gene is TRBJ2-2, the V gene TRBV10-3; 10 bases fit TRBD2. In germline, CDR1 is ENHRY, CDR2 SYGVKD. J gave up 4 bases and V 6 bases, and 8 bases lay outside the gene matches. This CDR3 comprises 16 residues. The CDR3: CAIRLTSGAATGELFF. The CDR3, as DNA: TGTGCCATCAGACTAACTAGCGGGGCGGCCACCGGGGAGCTGTTTTTT.

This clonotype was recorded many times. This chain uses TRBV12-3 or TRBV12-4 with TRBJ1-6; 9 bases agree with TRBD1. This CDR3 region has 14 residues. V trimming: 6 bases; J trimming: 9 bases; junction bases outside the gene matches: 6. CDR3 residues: CASSSGQGSSPLHF. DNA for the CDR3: TGTGCCAGCAGCTCGGGACAGGGATCTTCACCCCTCCACTTT.

CDR3: CASSETGTIADTQYF. DNA for the CDR3: TGCGCCAGCAGTGAAACCGGGACAATAGCAGATACGCAGTATTTT. The chain uses TRBV10-2 and TRBJ2-3; the D gene is possibly TRBD1 (6 bases). Germline V gene lookup returns CDR1 WSHSY and CDR2 SAAADI. Trimming removed 3 bases from V and 4 bases from J, with 14 bases in between. This CDR3 is built from 15 residues.

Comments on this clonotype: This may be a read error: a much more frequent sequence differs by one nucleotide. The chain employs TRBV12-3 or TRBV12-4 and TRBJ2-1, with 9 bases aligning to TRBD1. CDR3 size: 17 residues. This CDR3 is CASSLPFSGTGNNGQFF. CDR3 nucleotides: TGTGCCAGCAGTTTACCCTTTTCCGGGACAGGGAACAATGGGCAGTTCTTC.

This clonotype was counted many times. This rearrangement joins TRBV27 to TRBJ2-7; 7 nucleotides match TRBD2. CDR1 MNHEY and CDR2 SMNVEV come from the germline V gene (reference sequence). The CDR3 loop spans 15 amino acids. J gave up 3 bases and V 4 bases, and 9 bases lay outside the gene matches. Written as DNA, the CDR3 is TGTGCCAGCAGTTCCCCGGGAGGACCTCACTACGAGCAGTACTTC. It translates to CASSSPGGPHYEQYF.

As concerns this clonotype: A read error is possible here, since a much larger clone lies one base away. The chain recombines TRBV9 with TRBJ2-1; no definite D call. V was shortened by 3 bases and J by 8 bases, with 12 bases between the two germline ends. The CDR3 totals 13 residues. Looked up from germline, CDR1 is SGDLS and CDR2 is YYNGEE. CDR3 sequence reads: CASSASGLDEQFF. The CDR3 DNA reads TGTGCCAGCAGCGCATCAGGTTTGGATGAGCAGTTCTTC.

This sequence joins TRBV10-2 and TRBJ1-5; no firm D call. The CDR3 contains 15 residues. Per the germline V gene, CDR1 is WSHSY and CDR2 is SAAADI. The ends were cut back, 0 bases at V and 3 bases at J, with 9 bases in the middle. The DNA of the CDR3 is TGCGCCAGCAGTGAGTCCGGAGCAGCCAATCAGCCCCAGCATTTT. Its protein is CASSESGAANQPQHF.

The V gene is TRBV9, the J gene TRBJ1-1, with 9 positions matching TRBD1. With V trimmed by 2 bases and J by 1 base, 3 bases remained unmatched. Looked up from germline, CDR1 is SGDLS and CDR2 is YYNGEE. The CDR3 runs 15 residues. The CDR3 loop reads CASSVMGQGNTEAFF. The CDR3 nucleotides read TGTGCCAGCAGCGTCATGGGACAGGGGAACACTGAAGCTTTCTTT.

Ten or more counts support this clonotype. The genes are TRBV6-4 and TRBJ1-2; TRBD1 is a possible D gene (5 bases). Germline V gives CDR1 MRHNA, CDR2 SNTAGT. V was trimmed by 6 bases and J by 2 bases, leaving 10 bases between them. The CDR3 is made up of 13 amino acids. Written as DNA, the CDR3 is TGTGCCAGCAGCCCCGACAGCAACTATGGCTACACCTTC. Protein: CASSPDSNYGYTF.

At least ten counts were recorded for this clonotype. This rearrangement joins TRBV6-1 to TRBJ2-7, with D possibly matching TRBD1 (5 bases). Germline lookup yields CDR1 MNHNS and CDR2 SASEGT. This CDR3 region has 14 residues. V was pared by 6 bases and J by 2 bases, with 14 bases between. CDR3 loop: CASSLAQAAYEQYF. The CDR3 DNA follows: TGTGCCAGCAGCTTAGCACAGGCAGCCTACGAGCAGTACTTC.

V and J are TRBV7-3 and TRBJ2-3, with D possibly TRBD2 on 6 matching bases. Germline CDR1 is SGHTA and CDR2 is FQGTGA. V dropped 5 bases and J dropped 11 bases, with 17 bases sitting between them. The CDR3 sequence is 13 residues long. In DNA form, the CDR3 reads TGTGCCAGCAGCCGGGACTCTCACAATGAGCAGTATTTT. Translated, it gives CASSRDSHNEQYF. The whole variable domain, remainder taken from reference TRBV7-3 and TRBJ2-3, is GAGVSQTPSNKVTEKGKYVELRCDPISGHTALYWYRQSLGQGPEFLIYFQGTGAADDSGLPNDRFFAVRPEGSVSTLKIQRTERGDSAVYLCASSRDSHNEQYFGPGTRLTVL.